The 27 T cell receptor beta chains listed next were all sequenced from one sample in a study of T cell changes during pregnancy in multiple sclerosis. Profiled with immunoSEQ multiplex PCR; TCRdb holds only in-frame clones, not every one. The sample lists under 55,000 clones, 85% to 95% occurring once. The sample here was CD4+ T cells from peripheral blood mononuclear cells, taken in the third trimester of pregnancy. The receptors were gathered from a female donor with multiple sclerosis, enrolled in a pregnancy study.

The CDR3 spells CASSQAPDRGIGSPLHF. The CDR3 DNA is TGCGCCAGCAGCCAAGCCCCGGACAGGGGGATTGGTTCACCCCTCCACTTT. The chain carries TRBV4-1 and TRBJ1-6, with 10 bases matching TRBD1. Trimming removed 1 base from V and 9 bases from J; junction bases left unmatched: 9. From germline, CDR1 is MGHRA and CDR2 YSYEKL. The CDR3 totals 17 residues.

V usage is TRBV7-2 and J usage is TRBJ2-3; D call uncertain. The CDR3 length is 15 residues. Trimming removed 4 bases at V and 1 base at J, with 12 bases between. Germline-derived CDR1 and CDR2 are SGHTA and FQGNSA. This chain's CDR3 is CASSSPLGRTDTQYF. For the CDR3, the DNA is TGTGCCAGCAGCTCCCCCCTTGGCCGCACAGATACGCAGTATTTT.

This chain joins TRBV19 and TRBJ2-7; 11 positions match TRBD1. V shed 6 bases and J 5 bases; nucleotides not matched to a gene: 15. The V gene's germline CDR1 is LNHDA and CDR2 SQIVND (reference sequence). The CDR3 loop spans 17 amino acids. The chain's CDR3 is CASSIRDRGSHQNEQYF. The CDR3, as DNA: TGTGCCAGTAGCATCCGGGACAGGGGGTCCCATCAGAACGAGCAGTACTTC.

The chain is built from TRBV7-2 and TRBJ2-1; D perhaps matches TRBD2 (7 bases). The germline CDR1 and CDR2 sequences are SGHTA and FQGNSA. With 6 bases removed from V and 1 base from J, the gap between germline ends came to 16 bases. There are 16 residues in the CDR3. The CDR3 bases are TGTGCCAGCAGTCGCATTAGGGGGGGTTCCTACAATGAGCAGTTCTTC. It is translated as CASSRIRGGSYNEQFF.

The count of this clone is one. The chain links TRBV7-2 to TRBJ2-5; a possible D gene is TRBD2 (5 bases). The CDR3 has 14 residues. Per the germline V gene, CDR1 is SGHTA and CDR2 is FQGNSA. V lost 1 base, J lost 0 bases, and 6 bases lay in between. CDR3 region: CASSLGGYQETQYF. In DNA, the CDR3 is TGTGCCAGCAGCTTAGGCGGGTACCAAGAGACCCAGTACTTC.

This clone appeared a single time. The rearrangement uses TRBV18 and TRBJ1-1; D perhaps matches TRBD1 (6 bases). CDR3 length: 15 amino acids. CDR1 KGHSH and CDR2 LQKENI come from the germline V gene. The V and J ends lost 2 bases and 4 bases respectively, with 14 bases between them. As DNA, the CDR3 is TGTGCCAGCTCACCAAGTACGGACAGTTCCACTGAAGCTTTCTTT. Its translation is CASSPSTDSSTEAFF.

This chain uses TRBV6-1 with TRBJ2-7, with 8 nucleotides matching TRBD2. The CDR3 sequence is 14 residues long. The V gene's germline CDR1 is MNHNS and CDR2 SASEGT. Trimming cost V 6 bases and J 4 bases; bases outside gene matches: 8. CDR3 coding DNA: TGTGCCAGCAGCGGGAGGGGACTAAATTACGAGCAGTACTTC. This gives the protein CASSGRGLNYEQYF.

This sequence joins TRBV5-6 and TRBJ2-5, with TRBD1 identical over 7 bases. Near its end, the DNA agrees better with TRBJ2-7, so the J call may be wrong. The CDR3 contains 13 residues. Per the germline V gene, CDR1 is SGHDT and CDR2 is YYEEEE. The CDR3 spells CASSSGQTYEQYF. DNA for the CDR3: TGTGCCAGCAGCTCGGGACAGACCTACGAGCAGTACTTC.

The V and J genes are TRBV6-5 and TRBJ1-1; the match to TRBD1 covers 11 bases. Unmatched junction bases numbered 7, after V lost 2 bases and J lost 5 bases. CDR3 size: 16 residues. Germline CDR1 and CDR2: MNHEY and SVGAGI. This chain's CDR3 is CASSYPGQGVGTEAFF. The CDR3 nucleotides are TGTGCCAGCAGTTACCCGGGACAGGGGGTCGGGACTGAAGCTTTCTTT.

The chain is built from TRBV5-5 and TRBJ2-5; the match to TRBD2 covers 12 bases. Germline lookup yields CDR1 SGHKS and CDR2 YYEKEE (reference sequence). This CDR3 has 16 amino acids. V lost 4 bases to trimming and J lost 5 bases; unmatched junction nucleotides: 9. CDR3 in amino acids: CASSPTRLAGGETQYF. The CDR3 coding sequence is TGTGCCAGCAGCCCAACCCGGCTAGCGGGGGGGGAGACCCAGTACTTC.

The chain recombines TRBV6-1 with TRBJ2-2; TRBD2 is a possible D gene (7 bases). V was shortened by 5 bases and J by 0 bases, with 10 bases between the two germline ends. Looked up from germline, CDR1 is MNHNS and CDR2 is SASEGT. The CDR3 has 15 residues. The CDR3 sequence: CASSPGGPNTGELFF. The CDR3 region has the DNA TGTGCCAGCAGTCCCGGGGGGCCGAACACCGGGGAGCTGTTTTTT.

This chain uses TRBV19 with TRBJ2-7; possibly TRBD1 for D (5 bases). Germline values: CDR1 LNHDA, CDR2 SQIVND (reference sequence). The germline V and J ends were trimmed by 6 bases and 5 bases, with 11 bases remaining between them. The CDR3 runs to 12 residues. The CDR3 nucleotides are TGTGCCAGTAGACGAACAGGACACGAGCAGTACTTC. Amino acids: CASRRTGHEQYF.

The V call is TRBV11-2, the J call TRBJ1-2; D not resolved. The CDR3 loop spans 15 amino acids. Germline CDR1 SGHAT, CDR2 FQNNGV. Trimming stripped 5 bases from V and 4 bases from J, with 17 bases between. CDR3 protein: CASSTTPTSAYGYTF. The CDR3 DNA is TGTGCCAGCAGCACGACACCAACTTCGGCCTATGGCTACACCTTC.

The chain is built from TRBV7-3 and TRBJ2-1; 7 bases map to TRBD2. The CDR3 length is 15 residues. Germline CDR1 reads SGHTA; CDR2 reads FQGTGA. J was trimmed by 6 bases and V by 5 bases; bases with no gene match: 10. In nucleotides, the CDR3 is TGTGCCAGCAGCCGTACGACTAGCAGGGTCAATGAGCAGTTCTTC. Translating it yields CASSRTTSRVNEQFF.

This chain links TRBV7-9 with TRBJ2-5; TRBD2 might be the D (5 bases). CDR3 size: 15 residues. In germline, CDR1 is SEHNR, CDR2 FQNEAQ (reference sequence). V lost 1 base and J lost 5, with 14 bases in between. CDR3 region: CASSLVSGWRETQYF. In nucleotides, the CDR3 is TGTGCCAGCAGCTTAGTCTCGGGGTGGAGGGAGACCCAGTACTTC.

This chain joins TRBV2 and TRBJ2-3; unclear D gene. Germline assignment: CDR1 SNHLY and CDR2 FYNNEI. The V gene lost 6 bases and the J gene lost 2 bases, with 3 bases spanning the gap. The CDR3 is 11 residues long. CDR3 residues: CASSLTDTQYF. The CDR3 region has the DNA TGTGCCAGCAGCCTCACAGATACGCAGTATTTT. The full variable domain, completed using reference TRBV2 and TRBJ2-3, is EPEVTQTPSHQVTQMGQEVILRCVPISNHLYFYWYRQILGQKVEFLVSFYNNEISEKSEIFDDQFSVERPDGSNFTLKIRSTKLEDSAMYFCASSLTDTQYFGPGTRLTVL.

This chain uses TRBV19 with TRBJ2-2; D may be TRBD2 (5 bases). The V gene's germline CDR1 is LNHDA and CDR2 SQIVND (reference sequence). The CDR3 totals 14 residues. Trimming cost V 5 bases and J 5 bases, with 12 bases left between them. CDR3 bases: TGTGCCAGTAGTGTCAGCCGGGGTACCGGGGAGCTGTTTTTT. As protein: CASSVSRGTGELFF.

This rearrangement joins TRBV7-9 to TRBJ1-4; D is unclear. Trimming took off 2 bases at V and 3 bases at J, with 7 bases between the two ends. The CDR3 sequence is 14 residues long. In germline, CDR1 is SEHNR, CDR2 FQNEAQ (reference sequence). In DNA, the CDR3 is TGTGCCAGCAGCTTATCTCTTTCTAATGAAAAACTGTTTTTT. Residues: CASSLSLSNEKLFF.

This clone was counted once. The chain joins TRBV6-1 to TRBJ2-5; 10 bases match TRBD1. The CDR3 length is 14 residues. The J segment lost 5 bases and the V segment lost 6 bases, leaving 6 bases of the junction unmatched. Germline V CDR1 and CDR2: MNHNS, SASEGT. CDR3 in DNA: TGTGCCAGCAGGGGACAGGGGATAGTGGAGACCCAGTACTTC. This gives the protein CASRGQGIVETQYF.

The chain uses TRBV5-1 and TRBJ2-5; 11 bases line up with TRBD2. CDR1 and CDR2 (germline): SGHRS, YFSETQ. The CDR3 runs 16 residues. V lost 5 bases, J lost 5 bases, and 11 bases stayed unmatched. CDR3 sequence reads: CASSPLAGGPLETQYF. In DNA, the CDR3 is TGCGCCAGCAGTCCCTTAGCGGGGGGGCCCTTGGAGACCCAGTACTTC. The whole variable domain, remainder taken from reference TRBV5-1 and TRBJ2-5, is KAGVTQTPRYLIKTRGQQVTLSCSPISGHRSVSWYQQTPGQGLQFLFEYFSETQRNKGNFPGRFSGRQFSNSRSEMNVSTLELGDSALYLCASSPLAGGPLETQYFGPGTRLLVL.

The V call is TRBV7-9, the J call TRBJ2-7; D is possibly TRBD1 (5 bases). Per germline, CDR1 SEHNR and CDR2 FQNEAQ (reference sequence). Between the trimmed V and J ends, which lost 2 bases and 2 bases, there was a span of 10 bases. The length of the CDR3 is 14 residues. The CDR3 sequence: CASSLLQGTYEQYF. The CDR3 DNA follows: TGTGCCAGCAGCTTATTGCAGGGAACCTACGAGCAGTACTTC.

A single count supports this clone. CDR3 protein: CASSLSAGGYEQYF. In DNA, the CDR3 is TGTGCCAGCAGCTTGAGCGCAGGGGGCTACGAGCAGTACTTC. V usage is TRBV5-5 and J usage is TRBJ2-7; TRBD1 matches at 7 bases. From germline, CDR1 is SGHKS and CDR2 YYEKEE (reference sequence). V lost 1 base and J lost 3; bases outside the gene matches: 4. The CDR3 has 14 residues.

V usage is TRBV9 and J usage is TRBJ1-1; tentative D call: TRBD1 (5 bases). The CDR3 length is 15 residues. Trimming shortened V by 0 bases and J by 1 base, and 10 bases separated the two germline ends. CDR1 is SGDLS and CDR2 is YYNGEE in the germline V gene. CDR3 sequence: CASSVEDQGNTEAFF. The CDR3 DNA follows: TGTGCCAGCAGCGTAGAAGACCAGGGGAACACTGAAGCTTTCTTT.

This chain links TRBV6-5 with TRBJ2-7, with 8 bases lining up with TRBD2. V trimming: 6 bases; J trimming: 6 bases; junction bases outside the gene matches: 7. The CDR3 covers 13 residues. The germline CDR1 and CDR2 sequences are MNHEY and SVGAGI. The CDR3 loop reads CASRIGGEGEQYF. The CDR3 nucleotides are TGTGCCAGCAGGATCGGGGGGGAGGGCGAGCAGTACTTC.

The V call is TRBV30, the J call TRBJ1-1, with D perhaps TRBD1 (5 bases). Trimming removed 8 bases at V and 4 bases at J, with 20 bases between. CDR1 and CDR2 from the germline V gene are GTSNPN and SVGIG (reference sequence). The length of the CDR3 is 14 residues. Here the CDR3 reads CALHTDGAGTEAFF. The CDR3 bases are TGTGCCCTACACACGGATGGGGCCGGCACTGAAGCTTTCTTT.

V and J are TRBV5-6 and TRBJ2-2; D perhaps matches TRBD2 (7 bases). Germline V gene lookup returns CDR1 SGHDT and CDR2 YYEEEE. There are 16 residues in the CDR3. The germline V and J ends were trimmed by 1 base and 4 bases, with 14 bases remaining between them. CDR3 sequence (DNA): TGTGCCAGCAGCTTGAGGGGGGGGCCGAGCACCGGGGAGCTGTTTTTT. This translates into CASSLRGGPSTGELFF. The variable domain in full, with the rest retrieved from reference TRBV5-6 and TRBJ2-2, is DAGVTQSPTHLIKTRGQQVTLRCSPKSGHDTVSWYQQALGQGPQFIFQYYEEEERQRGNFPDRFSGHQFPNYSSELNVNALLLGDSALYLCASSLRGGPSTGELFFGEGSRLTVL.

This clone was found once. V usage is TRBV7-9 and J usage is TRBJ2-3; no clear D. CDR1 and CDR2 (germline): SEHNR, FQNEAQ (reference sequence). The CDR3 extends over 14 amino acids. With 6 bases removed from V and 4 bases from J, the gap between germline ends came to 14 bases. CDR3 DNA sequence: TGTGCCAGCAGTTTTAGTACTCTCCCAGATACGCAGTATTTT. As protein: CASSFSTLPDTQYF. The variable domain in full, completed from reference TRBV7-9 and TRBJ2-3, reads DTGVSQNPRHKITKRGQNVTFRCDPISEHNRLYWYRQTLGQGPEFLTYFQNEAQLEKSRLLSDRFSAERPKGSFSTLEIQRTEQGDSAMYLCASSFSTLPDTQYFGPGTRLTVL.